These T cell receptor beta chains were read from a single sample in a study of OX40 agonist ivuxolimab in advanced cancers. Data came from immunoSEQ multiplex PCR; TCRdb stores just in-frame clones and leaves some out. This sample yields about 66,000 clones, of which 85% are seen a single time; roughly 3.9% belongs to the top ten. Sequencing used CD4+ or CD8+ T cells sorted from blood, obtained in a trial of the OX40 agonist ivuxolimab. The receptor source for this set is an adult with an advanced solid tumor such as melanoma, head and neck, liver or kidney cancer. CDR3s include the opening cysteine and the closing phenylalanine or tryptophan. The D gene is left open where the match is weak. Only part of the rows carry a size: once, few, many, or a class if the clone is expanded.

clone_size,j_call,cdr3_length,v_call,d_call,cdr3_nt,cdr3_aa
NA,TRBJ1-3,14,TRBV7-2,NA,TGTGCCAGCAGCAAGACGGACGTCGGAAACACCATATATTTT,CASSKTDVGNTIYF
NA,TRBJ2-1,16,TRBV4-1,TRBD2,TGCGCCAGCAGCCTCCGGACTAGCGGGAGTCATAATGAGCAGTTCTTC,CASSLRTSGSHNEQFF
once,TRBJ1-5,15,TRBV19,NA,TGTGCCAGTAGTATACCACGCGGGGGCAATCAGCCCCAGCATTTT,CASSIPRGGNQPQHF
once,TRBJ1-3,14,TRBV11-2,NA,TGTGCCAGCAGCTTAGCCAGGGTTGGAAACACCATATATTTT,CASSLARVGNTIYF
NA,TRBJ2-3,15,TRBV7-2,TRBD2,TGTGCCAGCAGCTTGGGGCGGGGGGCCACAGATACGCAGTATTTT,CASSLGRGATDTQYF
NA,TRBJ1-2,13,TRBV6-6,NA,TGTGCCAGCAGTCTGACAACTTTTTATGGCTACACCTTC,CASSLTTFYGYTF
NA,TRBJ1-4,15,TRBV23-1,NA,TGCGCCAGCAGTCAATCGGGCAGGCCTAATGAAAAACTGTTTTTT,CASSQSGRPNEKLFF
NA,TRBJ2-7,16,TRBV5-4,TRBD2,TGTGCCAGCAGCTTGGGGTTTCGGCTAGCGGCCTACGAGCAGTACTTC,CASSLGFRLAAYEQYF
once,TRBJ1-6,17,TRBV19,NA,TGTGCCAGTAGTCGGCTGGACAGCCTTTCCTATAATTCACCCCTCCACTTT,CASSRLDSLSYNSPLHF
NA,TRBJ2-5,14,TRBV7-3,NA,TGTGCCAGCAGCTACTCTAGTGGGGAAGAGACCCAGTACTTC,CASSYSSGEETQYF
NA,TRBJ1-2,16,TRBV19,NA,TGTGCCAGTAGCTTGACCAATCCAGGCCTTAACTATGGCTACACCTTC,CASSLTNPGLNYGYTF
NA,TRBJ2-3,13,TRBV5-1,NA,TGCGCCAGCAGCTTGGTCGGGACAGATACGCAGTATTTT,CASSLVGTDTQYF
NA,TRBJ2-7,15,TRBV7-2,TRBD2,TGTGCCAGCAGGTTAGGTCCTAGCGGATCCTACGAGCAGTACTTC,CASRLGPSGSYEQYF
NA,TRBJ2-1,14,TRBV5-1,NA,TGCGCCAGCAGCCTGAGGCGAGTCGGCGATGAGCAGTTCTTC,CASSLRRVGDEQFF
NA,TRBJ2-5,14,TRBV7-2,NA,TGTGCCAGCAGCTTAGATGGGGTAAAAGAGACCCAGTACTTC,CASSLDGVKETQYF
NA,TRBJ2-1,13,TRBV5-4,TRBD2,TGTGCCAGCAGCTTAAAGCGGGGCAATGAGCAGTTCTTC,CASSLKRGNEQFF
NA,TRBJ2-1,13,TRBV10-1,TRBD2,TGCGCCAGCAGGGATAGCGGGTGCGATGAGCAGTTCTTC,CASRDSGCDEQFF
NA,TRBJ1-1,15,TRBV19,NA,TGTGCCAGTAGTATCCGGGCAGGGCCTAACACTGAAGCTTTCTTT,CASSIRAGPNTEAFF